Listed below are T cell receptor beta chains from one sample, sequenced in a study of blood T cell repertoires in COVID-19. Here immunoSEQ multiplex PCR was the method, and the copy in TCRdb shows in-frame clones only, minus some. The sample has roughly 340,000 clones; about 90% are singletons. What was sequenced was peripheral blood. The receptor set was obtained from a woman in her seventies with COVID-19, enrolled during active disease. Both conserved end residues are part of each CDR3. The D gene is left open where the match is weak. Rows may omit the clone size; those that give it use once, few, many or a size class.

V	size	D	J	DNA	CDR3
TRBV5-1	.	TRBD1	TRBJ1-2	TGCGCCAGCAGCCCACCCGGGACAGGCCTCTATGGCTACACCTTC	CASSPPGTGLYGYTF
TRBV5-4	.	TRBD2	TRBJ2-1	TGTGCCAGCAGCACGGGACTAGCGGGAGGTGAGAATGAGCAGTTCTTC	CASSTGLAGGENEQFF
TRBV6-2/TRBV6-3	few	.	TRBJ1-2	TGTGCCAGCAGTTACGTCCGGGTTGGCTACACCTTC	CASSYVRVGYTF
TRBV4-3	.	.	TRBJ1-1	TGCGCCAGCAGCCAAGGTTCAGATAACACTGAAGCTTTCTTT	CASSQGSDNTEAFF
TRBV20-1	few	.	TRBJ2-7	TGCAGTGCTAGTTCGCCAGGGATCCTTTACGAGCAGTACTTC	CSASSPGILYEQYF
TRBV24-1	.	TRBD1	TRBJ2-3	TGTGCCACCAGTGACCAGGGACAGGGGGTCACAGATACGCAGTATTTT	CATSDQGQGVTDTQYF
TRBV7-6	.	.	TRBJ2-3	TGTGCCAGCAGCTTGGGTCGGGCAGATACGCAGTATTTT	CASSLGRADTQYF
TRBV29-1	.	.	TRBJ2-6	TGCAGCGTTCCTGTATCCGGGGCCAACGTCCTGACTTTC	CSVPVSGANVLTF
TRBV28	.	.	TRBJ2-7	TGTGCCAGCAGTCCAAGGGGGACATTCTCCTACGAGCAGTACTTC	CASSPRGTFSYEQYF
TRBV19	.	.	TRBJ1-2	TGTGCCAGTAGTATAGGGCAGGGTTTAGGCTACACCTTC	CASSIGQGLGYTF
TRBV7-9	.	TRBD1	TRBJ2-7	TGTGCCAGCAGCAAACCGACAGGGGTCTACGAGCAGTACTTC	CASSKPTGVYEQYF
TRBV10-3	.	TRBD1	TRBJ1-4	TGTGCCATCAGTGATTCGCACGAGGGGACAGAGGGTGAAAAACTGTTTTTT	CAISDSHEGTEGEKLFF
TRBV20-1	.	.	TRBJ2-4	TGCAGTGCTAGTATACAGCCTCTAGCCAAAAACATTCAGTACTTC	CSASIQPLAKNIQYF
TRBV28	.	.	TRBJ1-6	TGTGCCAGCAGTTGGCAGGGCGGTTCACCCCTCCACTTT	CASSWQGGSPLHF
TRBV7-9	once	TRBD1	TRBJ1-2	TGTGCCAGCAGCTTGGGGAGGGACAGGGATGGCTACACCTTC	CASSLGRDRDGYTF
TRBV19	.	TRBD2	TRBJ2-1	TGTGCCAGTAGTGATCATTCTAGCGGGGGGGTGTATGAGCAGTTCTTC	CASSDHSSGGVYEQFF
TRBV3-1/TRBV3-2	.	TRBD2	TRBJ2-3	TGTGCCAGCAGCTGGACTAGCAGGACCACAGATACGCAGTATTTT	CASSWTSRTTDTQYF
TRBV19	.	TRBD1	TRBJ2-2	TGTGCCAGTAGTATACGGGACAGGGACACCGGGGAGCTGTTTTTT	CASSIRDRDTGELFF
TRBV19	.	TRBD1	TRBJ1-2	TGTGCCAGTGGGGACAGGGGCGGCTATGGCTACACCTTC	CASGDRGGYGYTF
TRBV11-2	.	TRBD2	TRBJ2-1	TGTGCCAGCAGCCCCTGGGCGGGGGGGAATCTGAATGAGCAGTTCTTC	CASSPWAGGNLNEQFF
TRBV19	.	TRBD1	TRBJ1-4	TGTGCCAGTAGGGACAGGGTGAATGAAAAACTGTTTTTT	CASRDRVNEKLFF
TRBV4-2	once	.	TRBJ2-7	TGTGCCAGCAGCCAAGATAGGGACGGGGGGCCCTCCTACGAGCAGTACTTC	CASSQDRDGGPSYEQYF
TRBV7-2	.	.	TRBJ1-5	TGTGCCAGCAGCCGCCAGGGTAATCAGCCCCAGCATTTT	CASSRQGNQPQHF
TRBV4-3	.	TRBD1	TRBJ1-2	TGCGCCAGCAGCCTCTCGCCCTTGACAGGGGACGAGGGCTACACCTTC	CASSLSPLTGDEGYTF
TRBV5-1	.	.	TRBJ2-7	TGCGCCAGCAGCGCCCAGGGCAGCTCCTACGAGCAGTACTTC	CASSAQGSSYEQYF
TRBV12-3/TRBV12-4	.	TRBD2	TRBJ2-1	TGTGCCAGCAGGGGCTCGGGGGGAACTGAGCAGTTCTTC	CASRGSGGTEQFF
TRBV19	once	.	TRBJ1-1	TGTGCCAGTAGCCTCCAGTTAATCAACAGGGATTCCAAGAACACTGAAGCTTTCTTT	CASSLQLINRDSKNTEAFF
TRBV5-1	.	TRBD1	TRBJ1-1	TGCGCCAGCAGCTACCGACAGGGGGTTATCACTGAAGCTTTCTTT	CASSYRQGVITEAFF
TRBV15	.	.	TRBJ2-3	TGTGCCACCAGCAGAGAGACTAGGGGAGCATATTTT	CATSRETRGAYF
TRBV5-1	.	TRBD2	TRBJ2-7	TGCGCCAGCAGCTTGGTGGTAGCGGGGGGCTACGAGCAGTACTTC	CASSLVVAGGYEQYF
TRBV30	.	.	TRBJ1-4	TGTGCCTGGAGCCGGGGGGAAAAACTGTTTTTT	CAWSRGEKLFF
TRBV27	.	.	TRBJ1-1	TGTGCCAGCATGACTCCCTCGAACACTGAAGCTTTCTTT	CASMTPSNTEAFF
TRBV4-1	few	TRBD1	TRBJ1-1	TGCGCCAGCAGCAAACTCCGGACAGGGGGCGCGGTAGCTTTCTTT	CASSKLRTGGAVAFF
TRBV6-5	.	.	TRBJ1-3	TGTGCCAGCAGTTACTCCAACTATCCGGCGCACACCATATATTTT	CASSYSNYPAHTIYF
TRBV5-1	.	.	TRBJ2-1	TGCGCCAGCAGCCCGCCGGGATCTTACAATGAGCAGTTCTTC	CASSPPGSYNEQFF
TRBV7-9	.	TRBD1	TRBJ1-2	TGTGCCAGCAGCTTAGGACAGGGGGCAAAATCTAACTATGGCTACACCTTC	CASSLGQGAKSNYGYTF
TRBV27	.	.	TRBJ1-2	TGTGCCAGCAGGTCAGAAAACTATGGCTACACCTTC	CASRSENYGYTF
TRBV4-3	.	TRBD1	TRBJ1-1	TGCGCCAGCAGCCAAGCCCCGACAGGGTCCCGGTGGGGCACTGAAGCTTTCTTT	CASSQAPTGSRWGTEAFF
TRBV6-5	.	.	TRBJ1-1	TGTAACTCCCGCGGGAACACTGAAGCTTTCTTT	CNSRGNTEAFF
TRBV2	.	TRBD1	TRBJ1-2	TGTGCCAGCATGACGGACAGGGGGGTAGGTGGCTACACCTTC	CASMTDRGVGGYTF
TRBV2	.	.	TRBJ1-1	TGTGCCAGCAGGGCCGACACTGAAGCTTTCTTT	CASRADTEAFF
TRBV5-1	.	.	TRBJ2-3	TGCGCCAGCAGCGAGACAGGACTCCGCACAGATACGCAGTATTTT	CASSETGLRTDTQYF
TRBV7-2	.	.	TRBJ2-1	TGTGCCAGCAGCTTAGGGGACTCCTACTACAATGAGCAGTTCTTC	CASSLGDSYYNEQFF
TRBV6-6	.	.	TRBJ2-7	TGTGCCAGCAGTTCCGGAGGGGGGGCCTACGAGCAGTACTTC	CASSSGGGAYEQYF
TRBV3-1/TRBV3-2	.	TRBD2	TRBJ2-7	TGTGCCAGCAGCCAAGGGACTAGTGTTGGTTACGAGCAGTACTTC	CASSQGTSVGYEQYF
TRBV19	.	.	TRBJ1-6	TGTGCCAGTAGTGCCCTCGACAGGAATTCACCCCTCCACTTT	CASSALDRNSPLHF